This TCR beta chain came from a study of OX40 agonist ivuxolimab in advanced cancers. Trimming removed 3 bases at V and 0 bases at J, with 7 bases between. The CDR3 is 14 residues long. Germline CDR1 is SGHDT and CDR2 is YYEEEE. Method: immunoSEQ multiplex PCR; TCRdb's copy keeps in-frame clones and lacks some. The sample yields about 100,000 clones, 90% seen once. The sequencing used CD4+ or CD8+ T cells sorted from blood, collected in a trial of the OX40 agonist ivuxolimab. This clonotype was obtained from an adult with an advanced solid tumor such as melanoma, head and neck, liver or kidney cancer. This rearrangement joins TRBV5-6 to TRBJ1-5, with D hard to call. DNA for the CDR3: TGTGCCAGCAGCTCGGCCCTTAGCAATCAGCCCCAGCATTTT. It yields the protein CASSSALSNQPQHF.